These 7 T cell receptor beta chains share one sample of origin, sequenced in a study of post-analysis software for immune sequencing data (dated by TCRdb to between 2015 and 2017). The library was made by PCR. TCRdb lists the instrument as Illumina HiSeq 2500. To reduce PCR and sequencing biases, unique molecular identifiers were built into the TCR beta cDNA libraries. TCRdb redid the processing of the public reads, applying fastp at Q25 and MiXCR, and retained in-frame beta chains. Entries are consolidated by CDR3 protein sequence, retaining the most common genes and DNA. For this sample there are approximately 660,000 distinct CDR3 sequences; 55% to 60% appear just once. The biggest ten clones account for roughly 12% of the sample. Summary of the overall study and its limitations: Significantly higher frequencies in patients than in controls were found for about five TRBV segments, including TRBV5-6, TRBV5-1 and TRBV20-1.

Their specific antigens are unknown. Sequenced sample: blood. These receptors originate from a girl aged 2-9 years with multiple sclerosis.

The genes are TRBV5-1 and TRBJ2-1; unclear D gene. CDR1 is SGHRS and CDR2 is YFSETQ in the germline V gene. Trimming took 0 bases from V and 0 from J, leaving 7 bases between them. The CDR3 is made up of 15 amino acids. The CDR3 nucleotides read TGCGCCAGCAGCTTGGGGGCGGCCTCCTACAATGAGCAGTTCTTC. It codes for CASSLGAASYNEQFF.

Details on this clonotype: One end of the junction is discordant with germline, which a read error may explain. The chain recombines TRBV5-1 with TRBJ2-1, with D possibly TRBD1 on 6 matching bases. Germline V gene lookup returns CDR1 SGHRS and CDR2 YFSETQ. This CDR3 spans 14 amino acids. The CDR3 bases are TGCGTCAGCAGCCCGCCGGACAGCTACAATGAGCAGTTCTTC. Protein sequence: CVSSPPDSYNEQFF.

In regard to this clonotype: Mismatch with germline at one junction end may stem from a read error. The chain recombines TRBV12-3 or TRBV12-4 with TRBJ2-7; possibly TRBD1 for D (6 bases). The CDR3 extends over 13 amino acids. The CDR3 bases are TGTGCCACCGCTCCCAGGGGCGTTTACGGGCAGTACTTC. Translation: CATAPRGVYGQYF.

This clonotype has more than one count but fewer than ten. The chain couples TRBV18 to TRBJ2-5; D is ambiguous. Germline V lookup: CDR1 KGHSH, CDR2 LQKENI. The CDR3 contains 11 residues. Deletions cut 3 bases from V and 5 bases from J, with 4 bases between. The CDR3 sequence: CASSPMETQYF. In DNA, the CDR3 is TGTGCCAGCTCACCTATGGAGACCCAGTACTTC.

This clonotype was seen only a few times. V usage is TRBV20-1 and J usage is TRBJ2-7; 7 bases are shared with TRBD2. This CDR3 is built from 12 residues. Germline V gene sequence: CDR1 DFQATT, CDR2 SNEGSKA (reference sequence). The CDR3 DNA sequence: TGCAGCGCCTCTAGCGGACCCTACGAGCAGTACTTC. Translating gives CSASSGPYEQYF.

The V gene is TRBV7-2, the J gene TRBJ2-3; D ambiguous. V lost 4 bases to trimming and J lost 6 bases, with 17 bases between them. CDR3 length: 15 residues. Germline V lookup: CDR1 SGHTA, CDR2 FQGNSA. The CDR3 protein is CASSSNGFLTDTQYF. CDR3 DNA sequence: TGTGCCAGCAGCTCCAATGGGTTCCTAACCGATACGCAGTATTTT.

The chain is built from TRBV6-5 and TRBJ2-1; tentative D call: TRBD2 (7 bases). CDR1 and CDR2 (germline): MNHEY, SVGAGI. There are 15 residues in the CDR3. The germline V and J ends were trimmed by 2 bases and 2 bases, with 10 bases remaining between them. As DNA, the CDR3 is TGTGCCAGCAGTTACAACGGGGGGCCCTACAATGAGCAGTTCTTC. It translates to CASSYNGGPYNEQFF.